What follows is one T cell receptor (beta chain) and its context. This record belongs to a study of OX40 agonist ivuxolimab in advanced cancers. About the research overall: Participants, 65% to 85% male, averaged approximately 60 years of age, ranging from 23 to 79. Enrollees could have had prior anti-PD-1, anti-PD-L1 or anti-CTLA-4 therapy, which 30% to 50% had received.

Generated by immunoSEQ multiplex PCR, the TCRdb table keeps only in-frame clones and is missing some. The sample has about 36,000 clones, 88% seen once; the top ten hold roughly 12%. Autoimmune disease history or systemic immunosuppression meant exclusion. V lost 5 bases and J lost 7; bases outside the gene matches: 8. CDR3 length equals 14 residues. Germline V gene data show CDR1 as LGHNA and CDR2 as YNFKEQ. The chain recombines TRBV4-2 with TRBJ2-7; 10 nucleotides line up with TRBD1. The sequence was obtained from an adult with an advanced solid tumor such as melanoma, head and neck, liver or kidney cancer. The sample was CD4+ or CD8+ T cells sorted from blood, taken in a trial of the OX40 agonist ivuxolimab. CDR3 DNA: TGTGCCAGCAGCTTGGGACAGGGGCTAAGAGAGCAGTACTTC. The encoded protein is CASSLGQGLREQYF.